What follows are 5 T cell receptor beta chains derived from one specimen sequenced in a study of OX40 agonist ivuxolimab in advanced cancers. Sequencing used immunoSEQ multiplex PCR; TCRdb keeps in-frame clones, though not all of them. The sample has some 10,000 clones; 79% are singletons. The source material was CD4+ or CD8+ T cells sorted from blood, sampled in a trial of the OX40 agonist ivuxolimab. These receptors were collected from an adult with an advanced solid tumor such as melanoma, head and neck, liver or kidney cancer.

CDR3 in DNA: TGTGCCAGCAGCGGTAGCGGTAGCACAGATACGCAGTATTTT. It specifies CASSGSGSTDTQYF. The chain combines TRBV9 with TRBJ2-3; D is possibly TRBD2 (6 bases). The CDR3 has 14 residues. Trimming left V 3 bases short and J 0 bases short, with 8 bases between. The germline V gene has CDR1 SGDLS and CDR2 YYNGEE.

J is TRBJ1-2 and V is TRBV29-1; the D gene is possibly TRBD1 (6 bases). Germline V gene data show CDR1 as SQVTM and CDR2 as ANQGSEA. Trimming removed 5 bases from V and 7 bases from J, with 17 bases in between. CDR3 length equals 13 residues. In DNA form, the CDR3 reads TGCAGCGTTATAGAGACAGGTGCGGTTGGCTACACCTTC. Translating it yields CSVIETGAVGYTF.

The CDR3 sequence is CASTAGDYGYTF. The CDR3, as DNA: TGTGCCAGCACAGCAGGGGACTATGGCTACACCTTC. V gene TRBV11-1 combines with J gene TRBJ1-2; D is perhaps TRBD1 (6 bases). The CDR3 covers 12 residues. The V end was cut by 7 bases, the J end by 3 bases, with 9 bases between. CDR1 is SGHAT and CDR2 is FQDESV in the germline V gene (reference sequence).

The CDR3 DNA is TGTGCCAGCAGCTTAGGACAGGGGGGCTATGGCTACACCTTC. As protein: CASSLGQGGYGYTF. V is TRBV7-2 and J is TRBJ1-2, with TRBD1 identical over 9 bases. CDR3 length: 14 residues. V lost 1 base to trimming and J lost 4 bases; unmatched junction nucleotides: 1. Germline V CDR1 and CDR2: SGHTA, FQGNSA.

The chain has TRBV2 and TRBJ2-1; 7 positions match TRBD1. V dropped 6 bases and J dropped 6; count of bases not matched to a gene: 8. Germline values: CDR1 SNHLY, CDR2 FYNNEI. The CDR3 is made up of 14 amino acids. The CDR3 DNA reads TGTGCCAGCAGACTCCGGGACAGCGTCAATGAGCAGTTCTTC. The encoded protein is CASRLRDSVNEQFF.